This T cell receptor (beta chain) was obtained from a study of CD8+ T cells in alopecia areata. Sorting of PBMCs yielded the CD4+ and CD8+ T cells. Extracted RNA was reverse transcribed, and the resulting cDNA served as sequencing template. Clones were sequenced by immunoSEQ multiplex PCR, and TCRdb holds only the in-frame ones, with some missing. Here the sample spans under 150,000 clones, about two thirds being singletons. A few counts support this clone. What it binds is unknown. Study findings and constraints: Clonality exceeded that of normal scalp in lesional scalp, most notably in alopecia totalis/universalis. Patients shared TCRs less clearly than mice did, possibly for HLA-related reasons.

Sample: CD8+ T cells sorted from blood. The receptor's source is a human donor in good health.

The CDR3 reads CSVLSGDEKLFF. CDR3 coding DNA: TGCAGCGTTTTGTCAGGTGATGAAAAACTGTTTTTT. The chain links TRBV29-1 to TRBJ1-4; D call uncertain. The CDR3 has 12 residues. Trimming left V 5 bases short and J 6 bases short, with 10 bases between. Per the germline V gene, CDR1 is SQVTM and CDR2 is ANQGSEA.